This T cell receptor beta chain was retrieved from a study of blood T cell repertoires in COVID-19. The CDR3 loop spans 20 amino acids. Trimming stripped 4 bases from V and 1 base from J, with 29 bases between. Germline V gene lookup returns CDR1 SGHRS and CDR2 YFSETQ. Here immunoSEQ multiplex PCR was the method, and the copy in TCRdb shows in-frame clones only, minus some. This table has approximately 260,000 clones, approximately 91% appearing once. The sequence came from a woman between 40 and 50 years old who had recovered from COVID-19. V is TRBV5-1 and J is TRBJ2-5, with D perhaps TRBD1 (7 bases). Sequences were obtained from peripheral blood. CDR3 coding DNA: TGCGCCAGCAGCCGCTACACCGGGACAGACATAAAGGGACTCCAAGAGACCCAGTACTTC. Its protein is CASSRYTGTDIKGLQETQYF. The complete variable domain, with remaining parts taken from reference TRBV5-1 and TRBJ2-5, reads KAGVTQTPRYLIKTRGQQVTLSCSPISGHRSVSWYQQTPGQGLQFLFEYFSETQRNKGNFPGRFSGRQFSNSRSEMNVSTLELGDSALYLCASSRYTGTDIKGLQETQYFGPGTRLLVL.